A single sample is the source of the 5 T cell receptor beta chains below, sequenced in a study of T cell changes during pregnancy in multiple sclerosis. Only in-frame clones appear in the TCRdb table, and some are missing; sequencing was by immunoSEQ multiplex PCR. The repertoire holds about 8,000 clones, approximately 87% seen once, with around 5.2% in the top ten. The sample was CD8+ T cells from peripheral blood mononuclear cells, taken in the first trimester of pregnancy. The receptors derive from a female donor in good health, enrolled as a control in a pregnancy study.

Written as DNA, the CDR3 is TGTGCCAGCAGTCGTCTATATACGCAGTATTTT. Amino acids: CASSRLYTQYF. J is TRBJ2-3 and V is TRBV6-6; no clear D. The CDR3 spans 11 residues. V was pared by 5 bases and J by 7 bases, with 7 bases between. Per the germline V gene, CDR1 is MNHNY and CDR2 is SVGAGI (reference sequence).

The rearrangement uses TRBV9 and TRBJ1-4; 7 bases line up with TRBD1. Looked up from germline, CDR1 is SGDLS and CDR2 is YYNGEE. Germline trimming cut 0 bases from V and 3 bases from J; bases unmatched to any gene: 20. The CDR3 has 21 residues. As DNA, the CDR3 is TGTGCCAGCAGCGTAGGGCCACGGCACCGGGACAGACAGATACCTAATGAAAAACTGTTTTTT. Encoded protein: CASSVGPRHRDRQIPNEKLFF.

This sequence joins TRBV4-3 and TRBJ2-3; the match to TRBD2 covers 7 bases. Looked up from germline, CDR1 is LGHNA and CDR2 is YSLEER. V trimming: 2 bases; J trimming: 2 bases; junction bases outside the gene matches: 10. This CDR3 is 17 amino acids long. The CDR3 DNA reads TGCGCCAGCAGCCAAAGTCCTAGCGGCACCGACACAGATACGCAGTATTTT. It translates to CASSQSPSGTDTDTQYF.

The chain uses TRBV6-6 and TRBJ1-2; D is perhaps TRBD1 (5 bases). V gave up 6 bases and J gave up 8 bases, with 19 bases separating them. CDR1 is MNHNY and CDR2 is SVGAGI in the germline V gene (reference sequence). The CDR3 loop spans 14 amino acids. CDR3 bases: TGTGCCAGCAGCCAATCCCAGGGTATTGAGGGCTACACCTTC. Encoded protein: CASSQSQGIEGYTF.

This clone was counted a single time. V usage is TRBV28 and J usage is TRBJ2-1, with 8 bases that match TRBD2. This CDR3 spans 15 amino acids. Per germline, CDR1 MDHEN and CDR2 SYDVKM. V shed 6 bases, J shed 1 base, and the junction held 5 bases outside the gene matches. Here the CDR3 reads CASSLRGGSYNEQFF. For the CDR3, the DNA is TGTGCCAGCAGCCTACGGGGGGGGTCCTACAATGAGCAGTTCTTC.